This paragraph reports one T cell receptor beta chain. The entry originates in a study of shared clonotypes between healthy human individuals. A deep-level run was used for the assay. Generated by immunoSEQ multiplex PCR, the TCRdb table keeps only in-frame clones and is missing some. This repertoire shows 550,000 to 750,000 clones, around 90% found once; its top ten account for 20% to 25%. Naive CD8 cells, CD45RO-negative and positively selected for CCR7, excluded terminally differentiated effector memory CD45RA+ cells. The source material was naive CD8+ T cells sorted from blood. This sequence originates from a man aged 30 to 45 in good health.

The CDR3: CASRERGNEQFF. Here the CDR3 DNA reads TGTGCCAGCAGGGAGAGGGGCAATGAGCAGTTCTTC. The genes are TRBV11-2 and TRBJ2-1, with D perhaps assigned TRBD1 or TRBD2 (5 bases each). Trimming stripped 6 bases from V and 6 bases from J, with 9 bases between. The germline V gene encodes CDR1 SGHAT and CDR2 FQNNGV. This CDR3 is built from 12 residues.